These 17 T cell receptor beta chains originate from one sample sequenced in a study of neurological immune-mediated disorders. Via MiXCR, TCRdb re-called the 5' RACE reads, giving one row per CDR3 protein. The sample includes 80,000 to 100,000 distinct CDR3 sequences, 3% to 4.5% of them seen just once. The sample taken for sequencing was PBMCs. These receptors came from a woman aged 45-65 years with multiple sclerosis.

This clonotype was recorded at least ten times. This chain links TRBV10-3 with TRBJ1-2, with 8 bases aligning to TRBD1. The CDR3 contains 14 residues. The V and J ends lost 3 bases and 4 bases, in that order; junction bases with no gene match: 4. Germline V gene sequence: CDR1 ENHRY, CDR2 SYGVKD. Here the CDR3 DNA reads TGTGCCATCAGTGAATCAGGGGGCGGCTATGGCTACACCTTC. Protein sequence: CAISESGGGYGYTF.

The sample holds many counts of this clonotype. The chain links TRBV3-1 to TRBJ2-5; 10 nucleotides match TRBD2. Trimming removed 4 bases from V and 2 bases from J; junction bases left unmatched: 7. CDR3 size: 16 residues. CDR1 and CDR2 from the germline V gene are LGHDT and YNNKEL (reference sequence). The CDR3 is CASSRDLAGVQETQYF. In DNA, the CDR3 is TGTGCCAGCAGCCGAGACCTAGCGGGGGTTCAAGAGACCCAGTACTTC.

This clonotype was detected ten times or more. V and J are TRBV5-6 and TRBJ2-7; no firm D call. Germline CDR1 reads SGHDT; CDR2 reads YYEEEE. The CDR3 loop spans 12 amino acids. Trimming removed 5 bases from V and 3 bases from J, with 9 bases in between. CDR3: CASSSRVYEQYF. In nucleotides, the CDR3 is TGTGCCAGCAGTTCAAGGGTCTACGAGCAGTACTTC.

This clonotype has ten or more counts. The chain links TRBV7-2 to TRBJ1-4; TRBD1 matches 8 bases. The CDR3 is 18 amino acids. V lost 1 base, J lost 8 bases, and 15 bases stayed unmatched. Looked up from germline, CDR1 is SGHTA and CDR2 is FQGNSA. CDR3: CASSLEYSRGRAGEKLFF. The CDR3 nucleotides read TGTGCCAGCAGCTTAGAGTATAGCAGGGGGCGCGCAGGCGAAAAACTGTTTTTT.

This clonotype was picked up many times. This chain joins TRBV20-1 and TRBJ1-3, with D unresolved. Trimming took 4 bases from V and 2 from J, leaving 9 bases between them. Germline V gene lookup returns CDR1 DFQATT and CDR2 SNEGSKA (reference sequence). CDR3 length: 13 residues. CDR3 nucleotides: TGCAGTGCTACCCCGGGCCCTGGAAACACCATATATTTT. Translation: CSATPGPGNTIYF.

This clonotype came up many times. The chain joins TRBV20-1 to TRBJ2-1; 9 nucleotides line up with TRBD2. Germline CDR1 and CDR2: DFQATT and SNEGSKA (reference sequence). This CDR3 has 15 residues. V dropped 1 base and J dropped 10; count of bases not matched to a gene: 11. The DNA of the CDR3 is TGCAGTGCTAGAGTACAGCGGGGGGCATGGTTAGAGCAGTTCTTC. Residues: CSARVQRGAWLEQFF.

This clonotype showed up many times. The chain couples TRBV5-6 to TRBJ1-2; D unresolved. The CDR3 spans 12 residues. Germline V gene lookup returns CDR1 SGHDT and CDR2 YYEEEE. With 5 bases removed from V and 5 bases from J, the gap between germline ends came to 10 bases. The CDR3 sequence is CASSVGPYGYTF. DNA for the CDR3: TGTGCCAGCAGTGTCGGTCCGTATGGCTACACCTTC.

This clonotype was seen at least ten times. This chain joins TRBV12-3 or TRBV12-4 and TRBJ2-2; 9 nucleotides agree with TRBD1. J was trimmed by 2 bases and V by 2 bases; bases with no gene match: 21. This CDR3 spans 22 amino acids. CDR3 sequence (DNA): TGTGCCAGCAGTTTACGGTCTGTTTGGGTACAGGACAGGGGACGCAACACCGGGGAGCTGTTTTTT. Translating gives CASSLRSVWVQDRGRNTGELFF.

About this clonotype: Just one base apart from a much larger clone, this may be a read error. Here the CDR3 omits its conserved ending phenylalanine or tryptophan, so a read error is the likely source. This rearrangement joins TRBV20-1 to TRBJ1-4, with 7 bases fitting TRBD1. This CDR3 region has 16 residues. Losses at the gene ends were 2 bases for V and 5 bases for J; bases not matched to a gene: 11. CDR1 and CDR2 from the germline V gene are DFQATT and SNEGSKA (reference sequence). CDR3 sequence reads: CSARKGPGTANEKLFL. CDR3 nucleotides: TGCAGTGCTAGAAAAGGCCCCGGGACAGCCAATGAAAAACTGTTTCTT.

This clonotype was seen only a few times. The rearrangement links TRBV5-1 to TRBJ2-3, with 10 bases lining up with TRBD2. This CDR3 is 16 amino acids long. The V gene's germline CDR1 is SGHRS and CDR2 YFSETQ. After removal of 4 bases from V and 1 base from J, the junction contained 6 bases not matched to a gene. The CDR3 here is CASSPLAGSRTDTQYF. The CDR3 coding sequence is TGCGCCAGCAGCCCACTAGCGGGGAGTCGCACAGATACGCAGTATTTT.

This clonotype was detected a few times. The chain employs TRBV12-3 or TRBV12-4 and TRBJ2-3; D perhaps matches TRBD2 (6 bases). Trimming left V 1 base short and J 4 bases short, with 12 bases between. The CDR3 sequence is 15 residues long. The CDR3 DNA follows: TGTGCCAGCAGTTTAGTCCCGCGGGGTTCAGATACGCAGTATTTT. Translating it yields CASSLVPRGSDTQYF.

This clonotype was recorded many times. V and J are TRBV21-1 and TRBJ2-1; the D call TRBD2 from the table was never checked on the DNA. TRBV21-1 is given as a pseudogene. The CDR3 extends over 16 amino acids. The CDR3: CASSKFRLGLGDEQFF. In DNA form, the CDR3 reads TGTGCCAGCAGCAAATTCCGATTGGGTCTAGGGGATGAGCAGTTCTTC.

In its sample, this clonotype was seen many times. V is TRBV5-6 and J is TRBJ1-2; D perhaps matches TRBD1 (5 bases). This CDR3 region has 14 residues. Germline assignment: CDR1 SGHDT and CDR2 YYEEEE. Deletions cut 0 bases from V and 4 bases from J, with 10 bases between. The CDR3 loop reads CASSLVQGIYGYTF. The CDR3 DNA sequence: TGTGCCAGCAGCTTGGTTCAGGGTATCTATGGCTACACCTTC. Full variable domain (rest looked up from reference TRBV5-6 and TRBJ1-2): DAGVTQSPTHLIKTRGQQVTLRCSPKSGHDTVSWYQQALGQGPQFIFQYYEEEERQRGNFPDRFSGHQFPNYSSELNVNALLLGDSALYLCASSLVQGIYGYTFGSGTRLTVV.

This clonotype was picked up many times. The chain uses TRBV5-1 and TRBJ1-3; 7 bases line up with TRBD1. From germline, CDR1 is SGHRS and CDR2 YFSETQ. The CDR3 spans 14 residues. V gave up 1 base and J gave up 6 bases; unmatched junction bases: 4. CDR3 DNA: TGCGCCAGCAGCTTGTGGCAGGGGGAAAACACCATATATTTT. Translated, it gives CASSLWQGENTIYF.

This clonotype was counted only a few times. This rearrangement joins TRBV18 to TRBJ1-5, with 12 bases identical to TRBD1. Losses at the gene ends were 5 bases for V and 5 bases for J; bases not matched to a gene: 4. CDR1 KGHSH and CDR2 LQKENI come from the germline V gene. This CDR3 is 15 amino acids long. The CDR3 nucleotides read TGTGCCAGCTCAACCGGGACAGGGGGCTATCAGCCCCAGCATTTT. This codes for CASSTGTGGYQPQHF.

This clonotype was detected ten times or more. The gene calls are TRBV25-1 and TRBJ2-2; 7 nucleotides agree with TRBD2. The V gene's germline CDR1 is MGHDK and CDR2 SYGVNS. V lost 5 bases, J lost 2 bases, and 5 bases stayed unmatched. The CDR3 sequence is 15 residues long. CDR3 protein: CASSLRGINTGELFF. CDR3 nucleotides: TGTGCCAGCAGTTTGCGGGGGATCAACACCGGGGAGCTGTTTTTT.

This clonotype was recorded many times. The genes are TRBV5-1 and TRBJ2-3; D unresolved. Germline lookup yields CDR1 SGHRS and CDR2 YFSETQ. V dropped 0 bases and J dropped 6 bases, with 11 bases sitting between them. This CDR3 comprises 14 residues. DNA for the CDR3: TGCGCCAGCAGCTTGGCCCTGGGTCCCGATACGCAGTATTTT. It specifies CASSLALGPDTQYF.